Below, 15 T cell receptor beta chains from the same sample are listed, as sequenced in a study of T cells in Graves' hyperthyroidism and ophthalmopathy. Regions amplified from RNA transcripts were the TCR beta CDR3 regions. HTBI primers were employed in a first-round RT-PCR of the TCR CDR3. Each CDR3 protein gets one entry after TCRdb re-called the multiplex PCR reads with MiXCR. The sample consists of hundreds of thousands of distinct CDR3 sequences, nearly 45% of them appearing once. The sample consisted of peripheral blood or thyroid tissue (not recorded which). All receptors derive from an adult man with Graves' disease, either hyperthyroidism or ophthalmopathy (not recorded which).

The CDR3 protein is CASSGSGTYAYEQYF. The CDR3 bases are TGTGCCAGCAGCGGCTCCGGGACCTATGCCTACGAGCAGTACTTC. The rearrangement links TRBV9 to TRBJ2-7; D assignment may be TRBD1 or TRBD2 (5 bases each). From germline, CDR1 is SGDLS and CDR2 YYNGEE. Trimming removed 3 bases at V and 2 bases at J, with 15 bases between. This CDR3 contains 15 residues.

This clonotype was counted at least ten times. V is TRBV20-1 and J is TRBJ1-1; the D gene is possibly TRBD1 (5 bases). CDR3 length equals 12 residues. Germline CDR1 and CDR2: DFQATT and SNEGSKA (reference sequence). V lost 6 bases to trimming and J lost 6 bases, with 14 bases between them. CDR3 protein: CSAMSGPSEAFF. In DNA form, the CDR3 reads TGCAGTGCAATGTCAGGGCCCTCTGAAGCTTTCTTT.

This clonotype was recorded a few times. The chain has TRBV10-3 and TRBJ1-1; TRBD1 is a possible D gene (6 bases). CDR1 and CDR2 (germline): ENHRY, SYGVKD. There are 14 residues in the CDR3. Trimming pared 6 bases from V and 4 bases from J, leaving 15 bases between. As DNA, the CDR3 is TGTGCCATCAGGCCAGGGGCCCCTGGCACTGAAGCTTTCTTT. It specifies CAIRPGAPGTEAFF.

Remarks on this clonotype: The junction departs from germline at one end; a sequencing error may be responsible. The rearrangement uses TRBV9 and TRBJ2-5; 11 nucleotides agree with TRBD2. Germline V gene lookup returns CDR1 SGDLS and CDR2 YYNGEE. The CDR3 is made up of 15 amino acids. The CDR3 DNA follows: TGCGCCAGCAGGTGGACTAGCGGGCTAAGAGAGACCCAGTACTTC. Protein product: CASRWTSGLRETQYF.

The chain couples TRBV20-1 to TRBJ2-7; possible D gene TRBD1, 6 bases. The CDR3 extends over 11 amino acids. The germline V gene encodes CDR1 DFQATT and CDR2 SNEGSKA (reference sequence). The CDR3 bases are TGCAGCCTGAGGGGGAACACTGAGCAGTACTTC. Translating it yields CSLRGNTEQYF.

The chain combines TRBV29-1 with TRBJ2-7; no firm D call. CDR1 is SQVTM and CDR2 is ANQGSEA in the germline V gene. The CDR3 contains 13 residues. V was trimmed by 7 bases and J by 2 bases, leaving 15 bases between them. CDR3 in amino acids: CSATKGDTYEQYF. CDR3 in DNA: TGCAGCGCTACGAAGGGCGATACCTACGAGCAGTACTTC.

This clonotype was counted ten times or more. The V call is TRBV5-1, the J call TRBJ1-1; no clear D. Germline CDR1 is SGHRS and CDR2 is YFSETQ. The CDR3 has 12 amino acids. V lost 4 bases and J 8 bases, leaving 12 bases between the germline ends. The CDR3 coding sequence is TGCGCCAGCAGCGTAGAAGGAGTGGAAGCTTTCTTT. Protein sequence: CASSVEGVEAFF.

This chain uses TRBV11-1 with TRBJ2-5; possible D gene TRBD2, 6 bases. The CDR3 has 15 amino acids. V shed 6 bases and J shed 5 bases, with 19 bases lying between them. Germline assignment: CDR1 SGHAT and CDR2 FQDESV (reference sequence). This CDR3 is CASRRGRGTQETQYF. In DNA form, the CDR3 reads TGTGCCAGCAGACGTGGACGCGGGACCCAGGAGACCCAGTACTTC.

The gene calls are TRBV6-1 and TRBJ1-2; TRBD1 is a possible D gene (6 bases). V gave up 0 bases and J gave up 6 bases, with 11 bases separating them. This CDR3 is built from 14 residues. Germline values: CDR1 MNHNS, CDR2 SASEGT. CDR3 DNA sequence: TGTGCCAGCAGTGAAGCGCCCACAGGGCATGGCTACACCTTC. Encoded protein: CASSEAPTGHGYTF.

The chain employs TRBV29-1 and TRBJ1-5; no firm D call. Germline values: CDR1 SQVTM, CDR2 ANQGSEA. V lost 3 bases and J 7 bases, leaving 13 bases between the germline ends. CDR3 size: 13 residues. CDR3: CSVDLAGGQPQHF. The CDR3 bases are TGCAGCGTTGACCTAGCGGGAGGGCAGCCCCAGCATTTT.

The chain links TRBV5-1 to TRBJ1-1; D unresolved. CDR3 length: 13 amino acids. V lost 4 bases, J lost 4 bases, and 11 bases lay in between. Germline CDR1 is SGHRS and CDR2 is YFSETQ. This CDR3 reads CASSRAGVTEAFF. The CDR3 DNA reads TGCGCCAGCAGCCGCGCCGGGGTCACTGAAGCTTTCTTT.

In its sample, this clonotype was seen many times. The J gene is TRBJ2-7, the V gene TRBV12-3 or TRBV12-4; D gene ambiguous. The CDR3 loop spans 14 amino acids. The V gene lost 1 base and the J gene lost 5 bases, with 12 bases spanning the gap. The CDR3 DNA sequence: TGTGCCAGCAGTTTAGGTGATCTTGGCCACGAGCAGTACTTC. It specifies CASSLGDLGHEQYF.

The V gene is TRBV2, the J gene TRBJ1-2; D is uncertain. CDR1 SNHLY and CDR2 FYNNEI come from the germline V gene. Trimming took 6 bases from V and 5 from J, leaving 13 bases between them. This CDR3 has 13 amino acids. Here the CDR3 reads CASSPQNRYGYTF. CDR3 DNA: TGTGCCAGCAGCCCCCAGAATCGTTATGGCTACACCTTC.

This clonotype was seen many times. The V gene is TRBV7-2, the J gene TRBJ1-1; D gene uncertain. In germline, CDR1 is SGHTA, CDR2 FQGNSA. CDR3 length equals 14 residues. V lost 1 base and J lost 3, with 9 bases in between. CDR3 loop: CASSLVVGYTEAFF. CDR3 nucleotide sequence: TGTGCCAGCAGCTTAGTGGTGGGGTACACTGAAGCTTTCTTT.

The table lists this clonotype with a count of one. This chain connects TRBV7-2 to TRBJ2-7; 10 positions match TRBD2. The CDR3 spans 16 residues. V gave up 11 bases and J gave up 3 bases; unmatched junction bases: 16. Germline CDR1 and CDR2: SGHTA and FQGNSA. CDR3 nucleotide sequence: TGTGCCTGGACAAAGCCTGGGGCTAGCGGGGGCTACGAGCAGTACTTC. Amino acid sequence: CAWTKPGASGGYEQYF.